Shown below are 3 T cell receptor beta chains from a single sample sequenced in a study of post-analysis software for immune sequencing data. Study-wide results and limits: In patients, about five TRBV segments were more frequent than in controls, with TRBV5-6, TRBV5-1 and TRBV20-1 among them.

Their recognized antigens are unknown. Included in the TCR beta cDNA libraries were unique molecular identifiers. TCRdb analysed the PCR reads with MiXCR anew, one entry per CDR3 protein. The sample comprises more than 450,000 distinct CDR3 sequences, around 31% of which are singletons, and around 6.1% rests with the top ten. Sequenced sample: blood. Receptor source: a girl under 18 with multiple sclerosis.

V and J are TRBV6-5 and TRBJ2-6; 7 bases align to TRBD1. CDR1 and CDR2 from the germline V gene are MNHEY and SVGAGI. The CDR3 extends over 18 amino acids. The V and J ends lost 0 bases and 2 bases, in that order; junction bases with no gene match: 7. CDR3 residues: CASSYSGQVRTGANVLTF. The CDR3 DNA is TGTGCCAGCAGTTACTCTGGACAGGTTCGAACTGGGGCCAACGTCCTGACTTTC.

The CDR3 DNA is TGTGCCACCCAGCGCGTCGGGACAGGGGGTTTGGAGACCCAGTACTTC. Translation gives CATQRVGTGGLETQYF. The genes are TRBV18 and TRBJ2-5; the match to TRBD1 covers 11 bases. After removal of 10 bases from V and 5 bases from J, the junction contained 15 bases not matched to a gene. The CDR3 is made up of 16 amino acids. Germline V gene data show CDR1 as KGHSH and CDR2 as LQKENI.

The chain employs TRBV5-6 and TRBJ2-5; TRBD2 might be the D (5 bases). With 1 base removed from V and 0 bases from J, the gap between germline ends came to 16 bases. The germline CDR1 and CDR2 sequences are SGHDT and YYEEEE. CDR3 length: 17 residues. The CDR3 DNA is TGTGCCAGCAGCTTGTTGTCTAGCAATGATAACCAAGAGACCCAGTACTTC. Protein: CASSLLSSNDNQETQYF.